The clone carrying this TCR beta chain was recorded a few times. The antigen remains undetermined. The data are from a study of blood T cells in healthy people across ages. The second PCR ran about 6 to 11 cycles with a sample-barcoded 5' primer and J-beta primers. A template-switch adaptor that had 12 random nucleotides put a tag on each cDNA molecule. TCRdb re-derived calls from the 5' RACE reads in MiXCR, one entry per CDR3 protein. The sample contains around 1.1 million distinct CDR3 sequences, 30% to 40% of which appear only once. Germline values: CDR1 LGHNA, CDR2 YSLEER. With 1 base clipped from V and 9 bases from J, the junction kept 14 bases outside the gene matches. The CDR3 runs to 16 residues. Points from the study as a whole: Not knowing donor CMV status may have confounded expanded clonotype changes. Older individuals had lower TCR beta diversity per million T cells (the decline was roughly linear).

The TCR comes from a man younger than 35 in good health. The specimen was blood. The chain links TRBV4-3 to TRBJ1-1; 7 bases agree with TRBD1. The CDR3 nucleotides read TGCGCCAGCAGCCAAGCGTTTGATTCCGGGACAGTCCAAGCTTTCTTT. Protein: CASSQAFDSGTVQAFF.